This T cell receptor (beta chain) was found in a study of early T cells in non-severe SARS-CoV-2 infection. V was clipped by 7 bases and J by 8 bases, with 15 bases between them. The CDR3 is 12 residues long. The germline gives CDR1 SQVTM, CDR2 ANQGSEA. TCRdb fed the 5' RACE reads into MiXCR, producing one record per CDR3 protein. The sample consists of tens of thousands of distinct CDR3 sequences, approximately 12% of them appearing once. V is TRBV29-1 and J is TRBJ2-1, with D uncertain. This TCR derives from an adult who was a healthcare worker with PCR-confirmed SARS-CoV-2 infection or an uninfected control (not recorded which). The sequencing input was whole blood. This CDR3 reads CSGLRGTHEQFF. The DNA for the CDR3 is TGCAGCGGACTCCGAGGAACCCATGAGCAGTTCTTC.